This T cell receptor beta chain comes out of a study of TIL therapy for anti-PD-1-resistant metastatic lung cancer. At the level of the study: Progressing patients received lymphodepletion, expanded TIL infusion and IL-2. Median tumor mutation burden was under 1.9 mutations per megabase. Median tumor PD-L1 proportion score was 5.5% to 6.5%.

Time point of the sample: pre-treatment sample, taken before nivolumab and TIL therapy. Stage 4 NSCLC adults joined between late 2017 and 2020. The immunoSEQ assay was v3. Libraries were prepared by immunoSEQ multiplex PCR; TCRdb keeps only in-frame clonotypes and omits some of them. The data contain some 60,000 clones, less than 75% of them singletons. The germline CDR1 and CDR2 sequences are KGHSH and LQKENI. The V gene lost 3 bases and the J gene lost 0 bases, with 15 bases spanning the gap. The length of the CDR3 is 16 residues. J is TRBJ2-7 and V is TRBV18; D call uncertain. The TCR originated in a person between 25 and 80 years old with non-small cell lung cancer. The starting material was blood, obtained at baseline. CDR3 in amino acids: CASSPAQILGSYEQYF. CDR3 DNA: TGTGCCAGCTCACCTGCCCAGATATTGGGCTCCTACGAGCAGTACTTC.